This TCR beta chain was documented in a study of T-cell reconstitution after alpha-beta-depleted transplantation in children. Overall study results and limits: T-cell counts and diversity at one year following transplant were attributed mainly to newly produced T cells. Where some patients showed high TCRbeta diversity at day 60, it came from recipient T cells and thymic progenitors that had survived. Where alpha-beta T cells came from about two months after transplant was reportedly several hundred expanded graft clones.

This CDR3 has 16 residues. The germline V gene has CDR1 SGHVS and CDR2 FNYEAQ. Trimming left V 5 bases short and J 12 bases short, with 23 bases between. This clonotype has a count of ten or more. Its antigen is still unknown. Molecular barcoding with unique molecular identifiers was used for the TCRbeta library. TCRdb itself ran the PCR reads through MiXCR, one entry per CDR3 protein. Of a few hundred thousand distinct CDR3 sequences listed, about 7.3% are singletons. The chain recombines TRBV7-6 with TRBJ1-6; D unclear. This TCR was sampled from a female patient between 2 and 15 years old who had a stem cell transplant for Fanconi anemia, so the T cells may come from the graft donor. Sequencing used peripheral blood, obtained 360 days after TCRalphabeta/CD19-depleted stem cell transplant. The CDR3 is CASSPRSGPTTVPLHF. CDR3 DNA: TGTGCCAGCAGCCCGCGCAGCGGACCGACAACGGTACCCCTCCACTTT.